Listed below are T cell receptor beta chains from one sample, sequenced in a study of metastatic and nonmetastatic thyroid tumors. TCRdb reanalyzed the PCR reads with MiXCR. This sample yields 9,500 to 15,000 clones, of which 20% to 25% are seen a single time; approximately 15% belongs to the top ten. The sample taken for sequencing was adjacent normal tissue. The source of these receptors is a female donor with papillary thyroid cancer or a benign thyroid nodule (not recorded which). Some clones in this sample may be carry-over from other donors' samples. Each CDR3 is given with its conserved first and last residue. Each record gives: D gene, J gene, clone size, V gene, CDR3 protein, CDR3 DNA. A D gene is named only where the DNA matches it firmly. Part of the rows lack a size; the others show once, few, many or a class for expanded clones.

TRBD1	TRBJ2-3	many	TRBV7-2	CASSLGGGADTQYF	TGTGCCAGCAGCTTAGGAGGGGGCGCAGATACGCAGTATTTT
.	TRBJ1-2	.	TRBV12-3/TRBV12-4	CASSFYGRTRSLGNAYGYTF	TGTGCCAGCAGTTTTTACGGTCGGACCAGGAGCTTAGGAAATGCATACGGCTACACCTTC
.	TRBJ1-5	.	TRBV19	CASNPHGGFSNQPQHF	TGTGCCAGTAACCCACATGGTGGTTTTAGCAATCAGCCCCAGCATTTT
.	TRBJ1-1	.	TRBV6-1	CASRRRTSTEAFF	TGTGCCAGCAGACGACGGACGAGCACTGAAGCTTTCTTT
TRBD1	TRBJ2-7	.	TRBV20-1	CSASSDRVTEQYF	TGCAGTGCTAGTAGCGACAGGGTGACCGAGCAGTACTTC
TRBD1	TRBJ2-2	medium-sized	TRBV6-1	CASRPRQGHTGELFF	TGTGCCAGCAGACCGAGACAGGGGCACACCGGGGAGCTGTTTTTT
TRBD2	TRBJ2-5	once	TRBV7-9	CASSLGSSGSQETQYF	TGTGCCAGCAGCTTAGGGTCCAGCGGGAGCCAAGAGACCCAGTACTTC
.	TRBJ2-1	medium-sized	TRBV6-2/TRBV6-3	CASSQDGVRVF	TGTGCCAGCAGCCAGGACGGCGTTCGGGTCTTC
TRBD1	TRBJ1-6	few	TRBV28	CASSPHRGRYFGSPLHF	TGTGCCAGCAGCCCTCACAGGGGGCGCTACTTTGGTTCACCCCTCCACTTT
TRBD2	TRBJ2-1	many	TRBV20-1	CSIERGENNEQFF	TGCAGTATCGAGCGGGGGGAAAACAATGAGCAGTTCTTC
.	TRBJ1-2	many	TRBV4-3	CASSQDGGVAGYTF	TGCGCCAGCAGCCAAGATGGAGGGGTTGCAGGCTACACCTTC
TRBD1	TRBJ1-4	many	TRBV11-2	CASSLGWGQGNEKLFF	TGTGCCAGCAGCTTGGGATGGGGACAGGGGAATGAAAAACTGTTTTTT
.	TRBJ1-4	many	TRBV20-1	CSARWTLSEKLFF	TGCAGTGCTAGATGGACCCTCAGTGAAAAACTGTTTTTT
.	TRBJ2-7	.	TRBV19	CASSIVIGNEQYF	TGTGCCAGTAGTATAGTAATCGGGAACGAGCAGTACTTC
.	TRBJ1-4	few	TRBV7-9	CASSSPLRELFF	TGTGCCAGCAGCTCCCCCTTGAGAGAACTGTTTTTT